The present T cell receptor beta chain was sequenced within a study of CD8 T cells in Susac syndrome. Overall study results and limits: The authors acknowledged that their TCR sequencing and HLA analysis involved a relatively small number of individuals.

From germline, CDR1 is MDHEN and CDR2 SYDVKM. V was pared by 1 base and J by 2 bases, with 7 bases between. The CDR3 has 14 amino acids. As to this clonotype: No antigen is known for it.

Reverse transcription used about 0.45 to 1 ug RNA and random hexamers. From the immunoSEQ multiplex PCR reads, TCRdb called clonotypes with MiXCR, one entry per CDR3 protein. The data contain 95,000 to 150,000 distinct CDR3 sequences, 94% of them seen just once; the ten biggest clones take up around 0.1%. This rearrangement joins TRBV28 to TRBJ2-3; D uncertain. The clonotype originates from a human donor in good health. Sequencing input: CD4+ T cells from PBMCs. CDR3 amino acids: CASSLSLATDTQYF. The DNA of the CDR3 is TGTGCCAGCAGTTTATCCCTGGCCACAGATACGCAGTATTTT.